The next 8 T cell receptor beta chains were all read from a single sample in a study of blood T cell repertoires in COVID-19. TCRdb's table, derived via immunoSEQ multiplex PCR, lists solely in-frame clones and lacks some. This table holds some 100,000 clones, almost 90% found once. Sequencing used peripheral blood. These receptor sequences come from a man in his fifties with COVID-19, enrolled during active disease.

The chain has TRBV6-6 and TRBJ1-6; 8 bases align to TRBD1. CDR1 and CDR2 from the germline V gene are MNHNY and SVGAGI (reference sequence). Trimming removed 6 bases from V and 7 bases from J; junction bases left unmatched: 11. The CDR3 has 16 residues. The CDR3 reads CASSPTGGTLNSPLHF. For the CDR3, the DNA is TGTGCCAGCAGCCCAACAGGGGGTACCCTCAATTCACCCCTCCACTTT.

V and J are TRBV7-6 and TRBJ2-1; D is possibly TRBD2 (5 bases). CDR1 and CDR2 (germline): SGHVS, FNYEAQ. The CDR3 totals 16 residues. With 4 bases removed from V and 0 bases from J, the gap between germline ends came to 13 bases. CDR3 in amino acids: CASSSGLVTSYNEQFF. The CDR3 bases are TGTGCCAGCAGCTCAGGACTGGTGACCTCCTACAATGAGCAGTTCTTC.

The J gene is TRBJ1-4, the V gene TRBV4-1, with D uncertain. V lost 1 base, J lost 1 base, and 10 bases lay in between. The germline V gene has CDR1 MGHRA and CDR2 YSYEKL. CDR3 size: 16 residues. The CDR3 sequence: CASSQGSRGTNEKLFF. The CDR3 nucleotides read TGCGCCAGCAGCCAAGGGTCGCGGGGAACTAATGAAAAACTGTTTTTT.

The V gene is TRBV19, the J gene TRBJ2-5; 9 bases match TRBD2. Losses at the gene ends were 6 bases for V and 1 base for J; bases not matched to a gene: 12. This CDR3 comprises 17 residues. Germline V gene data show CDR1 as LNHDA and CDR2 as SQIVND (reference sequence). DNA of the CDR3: TGTGCCAGTAGACCCATTGCGGGGGGGACCTCCCAAGAGACCCAGTACTTC. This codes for CASRPIAGGTSQETQYF.

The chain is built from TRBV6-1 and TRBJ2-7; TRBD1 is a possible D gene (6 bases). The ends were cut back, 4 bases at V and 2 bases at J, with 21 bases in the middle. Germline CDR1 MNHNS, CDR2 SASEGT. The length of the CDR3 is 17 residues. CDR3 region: CASSGSGTPFRTYEQYF. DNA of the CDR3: TGTGCCAGCAGTGGTAGTGGGACACCATTTCGAACCTACGAGCAGTACTTC.

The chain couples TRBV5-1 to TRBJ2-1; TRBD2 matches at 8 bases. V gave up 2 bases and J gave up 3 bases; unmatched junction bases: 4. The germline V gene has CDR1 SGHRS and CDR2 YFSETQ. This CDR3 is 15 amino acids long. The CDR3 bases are TGCGCCAGCAGCTTTGAGACTAGCGTCTACAATGAGCAGTTCTTC. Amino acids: CASSFETSVYNEQFF.

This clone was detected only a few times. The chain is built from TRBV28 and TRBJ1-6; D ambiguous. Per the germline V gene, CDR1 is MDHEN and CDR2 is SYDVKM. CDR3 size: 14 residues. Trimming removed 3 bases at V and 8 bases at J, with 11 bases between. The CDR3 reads CASSFRSPDSPLHF. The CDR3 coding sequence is TGTGCCAGCAGTTTCCGGAGCCCTGATTCACCCCTCCACTTT.

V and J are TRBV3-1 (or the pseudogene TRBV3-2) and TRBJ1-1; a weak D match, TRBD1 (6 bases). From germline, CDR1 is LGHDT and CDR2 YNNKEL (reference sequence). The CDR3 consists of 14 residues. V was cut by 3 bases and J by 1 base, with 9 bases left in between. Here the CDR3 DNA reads TGTGCCAGCAGCCAGAGGGGGACGAACACTGAAGCTTTCTTT. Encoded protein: CASSQRGTNTEAFF.